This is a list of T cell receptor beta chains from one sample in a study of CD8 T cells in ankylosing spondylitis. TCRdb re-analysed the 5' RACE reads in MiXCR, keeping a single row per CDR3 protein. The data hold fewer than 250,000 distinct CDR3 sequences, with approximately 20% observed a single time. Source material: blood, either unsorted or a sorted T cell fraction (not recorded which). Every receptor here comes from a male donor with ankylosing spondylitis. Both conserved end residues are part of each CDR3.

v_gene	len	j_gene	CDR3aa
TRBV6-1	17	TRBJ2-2	CASSIGRESWYTGELFF
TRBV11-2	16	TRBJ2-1	CASSSLAGPSYNEQFF
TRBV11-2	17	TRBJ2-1	CASSSPGLAGGRNEQFF
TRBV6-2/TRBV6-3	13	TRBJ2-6	CASSYAGANVLTF
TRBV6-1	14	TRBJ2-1	CASSPGTESGEQFF
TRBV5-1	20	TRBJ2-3	CASSGKQAGRGYSSTDTQYF
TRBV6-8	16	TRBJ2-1	CASSYSTAEAANEQFF
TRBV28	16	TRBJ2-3	CASSTPLQGAGDTQYF
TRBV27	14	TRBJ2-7	CASSQGTSAYEQYF
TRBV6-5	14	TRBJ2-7	CASSYAWLKDEQYF
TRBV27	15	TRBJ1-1	CASSSPRELNTEAFF
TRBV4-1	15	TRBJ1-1	CASSQIAAMNTEAFF
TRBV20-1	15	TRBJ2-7	CSALLASGGLYEQYF
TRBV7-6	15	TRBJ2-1	CASSPTSGGDNEQFF
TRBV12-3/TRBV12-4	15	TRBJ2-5	CASSSPVGYQETQYF
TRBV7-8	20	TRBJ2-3	CASSLAGRPGLKVYTDTQYF
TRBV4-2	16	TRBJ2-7	CASSQTWGLSAYEQYF
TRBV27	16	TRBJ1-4	CASSSYMDTTNEKLFF
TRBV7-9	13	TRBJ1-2	CASSASTGYGYTF
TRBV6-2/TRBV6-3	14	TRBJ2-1	CASSYSGTQDEQFF
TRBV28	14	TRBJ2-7	CASRGGTGKVEQYF
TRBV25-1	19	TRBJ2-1	CASSGRGTSGRVSYNEQFF